This section outlines one T cell receptor (beta chain) sequence together with its context. The V and J ends lost 4 bases and 0 bases respectively, with 14 bases between them. This CDR3 has 16 amino acids. The germline V gene has CDR1 SGDLS and CDR2 YYNGEE. The data derive from a study of OX40 agonist ivuxolimab in advanced cancers. Study at large: The patients got ivuxolimab, which is an agonistic anti-OX40 (CD134) antibody.

Clones were read by immunoSEQ multiplex PCR, and TCRdb kept only the in-frame ones, dropping some. The table includes around 63,000 clones, 85% to 90% detected once. This clonotype was sampled from an adult with an advanced solid tumor such as melanoma, head and neck, liver or kidney cancer. The chain has TRBV9 and TRBJ2-1; D not resolved. The sample was CD4+ or CD8+ T cells sorted from blood, taken in a trial of the OX40 agonist ivuxolimab. The CDR3 nucleotides read TGTGCCAGCAGCCTCGCCGGGTTTAGCTCCTACAATGAGCAGTTCTTC. Translation: CASSLAGFSSYNEQFF.